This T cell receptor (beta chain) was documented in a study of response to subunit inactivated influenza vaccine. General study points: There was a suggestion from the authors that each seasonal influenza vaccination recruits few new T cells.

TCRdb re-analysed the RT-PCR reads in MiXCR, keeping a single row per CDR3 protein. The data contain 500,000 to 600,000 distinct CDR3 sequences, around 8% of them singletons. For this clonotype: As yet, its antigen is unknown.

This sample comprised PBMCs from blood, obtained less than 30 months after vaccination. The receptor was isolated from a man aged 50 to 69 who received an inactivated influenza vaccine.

The chain's CDR3 is CASSWTGAGNTIYF. As DNA, the CDR3 is TGTGCCAGCAGCTGGACAGGGGCTGGAAACACCATATATTTT. V usage is TRBV5-5 and J usage is TRBJ1-3; 9 bases are a match to TRBD1. V trimming: 3 bases; J trimming: 2 bases; junction bases outside the gene matches: 0. CDR1 SGHKS and CDR2 YYEKEE come from the germline V gene (reference sequence). The CDR3 totals 14 residues.